This T cell receptor beta chain was identified in a study of cytomegalovirus exposure and HLA in healthy donors. Overall study results and limits: Earlier findings revealed that most TCR beta V segments proved productive either about 87% or about 30% of the time. Cytomegalovirus status was reportedly diagnosed by the classifier with high specificity and sensitivity.

Trimming took 6 bases from V and 7 from J, leaving 22 bases between them. Germline CDR1 and CDR2: SQVTM and ANQGSEA. This CDR3 is built from 15 residues. A word on this clone: Its antigen is as yet unknown.

PCR involved 60 Vbeta and 13 Jbeta primers. Clones were sequenced by immunoSEQ multiplex PCR, and TCRdb holds only the in-frame ones, with some missing. Of about 200,000 clones in the sample, roughly 80% were seen once. The sequenced material came from PBMCs. The TCR sequence derives from a woman in her forties or fifties in good health and CMV-seropositive. This chain connects TRBV29-1 to TRBJ2-1; perhaps TRBD1 as D (6 bases). The CDR3 sequence is CSVGGPGIGDNEQFF. The CDR3 coding sequence is TGCAGCGTAGGGGGACCGGGGATTGGTGATAATGAGCAGTTCTTC.